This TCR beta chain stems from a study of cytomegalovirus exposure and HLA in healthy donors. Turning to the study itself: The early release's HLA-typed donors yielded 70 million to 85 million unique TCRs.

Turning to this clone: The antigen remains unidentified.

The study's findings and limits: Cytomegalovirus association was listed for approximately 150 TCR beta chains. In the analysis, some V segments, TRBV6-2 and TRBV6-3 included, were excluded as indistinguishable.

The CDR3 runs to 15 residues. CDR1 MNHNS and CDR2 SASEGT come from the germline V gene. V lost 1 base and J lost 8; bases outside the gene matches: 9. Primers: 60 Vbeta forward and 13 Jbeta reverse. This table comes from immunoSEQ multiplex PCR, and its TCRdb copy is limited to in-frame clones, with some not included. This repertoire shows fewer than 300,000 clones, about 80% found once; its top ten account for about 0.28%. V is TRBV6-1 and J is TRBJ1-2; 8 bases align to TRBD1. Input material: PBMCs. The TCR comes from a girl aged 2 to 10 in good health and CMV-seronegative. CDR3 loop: CASSEDRDRITGYTF. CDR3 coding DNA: TGTGCCAGCAGTGAAGACCGGGACAGGATAACAGGCTACACCTTC.